The sample holds a few counts of the clone carrying this TCR beta chain. Its antigen is not known. Amplification used 60 V beta primers and 13 J beta primers. Clones were read by immunoSEQ multiplex PCR, and TCRdb kept only the in-frame ones, dropping some. The sample comprises approximately 100,000 clones, 79% of which are singletons, and less than 7% rests with the top ten. This sample was taken from a study of glioma-infiltrating T cells after dendritic cell vaccination. The overall study: Dendritic cell vaccine was injected intradermally three times, biweekly. Study-level findings and limits: No direct clonality-survival link was found; a diverse polyclonal response may matter.

V gave up 2 bases and J gave up 5 bases, with 12 bases separating them. CDR1 SNHLY and CDR2 FYNNEI come from the germline V gene. The CDR3 length is 14 residues. All glioblastoma patients lacked an isocitrate dehydrogenase mutation. The rearrangement uses TRBV2 and TRBJ1-1; TRBD1 might be the D (5 bases). The specimen comprised blood, sampled before dendritic cell vaccination. The sequence came from a human donor with glioblastoma. CDR3: CASSELGEGTEAFF. The CDR3 bases are TGTGCCAGCAGTGAACTGGGGGAGGGGACTGAAGCTTTCTTT.